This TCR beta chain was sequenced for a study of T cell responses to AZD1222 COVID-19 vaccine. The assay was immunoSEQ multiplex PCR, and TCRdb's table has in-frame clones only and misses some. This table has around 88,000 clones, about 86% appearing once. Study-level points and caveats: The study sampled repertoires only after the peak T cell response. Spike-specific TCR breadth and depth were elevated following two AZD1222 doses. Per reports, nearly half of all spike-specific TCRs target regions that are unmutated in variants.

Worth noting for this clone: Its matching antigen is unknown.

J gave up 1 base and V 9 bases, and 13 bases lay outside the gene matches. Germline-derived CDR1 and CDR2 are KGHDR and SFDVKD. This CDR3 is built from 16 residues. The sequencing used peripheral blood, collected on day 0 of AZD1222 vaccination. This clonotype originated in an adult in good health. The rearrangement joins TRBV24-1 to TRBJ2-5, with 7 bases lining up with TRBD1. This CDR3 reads CATGDRQGAFQETQYF. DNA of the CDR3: TGTGCCACCGGAGACCGACAGGGAGCCTTCCAAGAGACCCAGTACTTC.